This entry concerns a single T cell receptor (beta chain). The gene symbols are mouse symbols. The read terminates 1 residue ahead of where the CDR3 ends, so the germline J gene completes it. Assay used: immunoSEQ multiplex PCR; TCRdb lists only in-frame clones, some missing. The sample has some 17,000 clones; 60% to 75% are singletons. The data are from a study of tissue T cells after allogeneic stem cell transplantation. The germline gives CDR1 LGHDT, CDR2 YNNKQL (reference sequence). The ends lost 4 bases at V and 0 bases at J; junction bases unmatched: 4. The CDR3 runs 16 residues. This TCR was sampled from a female BALB/c mouse in good health. MHC haplotype here: H2-d. The sample taken for sequencing was spleen. The V gene is TRBV4, the J gene TRBJ2-2; 8 bases align to TRBD1. CDR3 bases read: TGTGCCAGCAGCTCAGACAGGGGAGCAAACACCGGGCAGCTCTAC. Translating it yields CASSSDRGANTGQLY. In full, the CDR3 reads CASSSDRGANTGQLYF.